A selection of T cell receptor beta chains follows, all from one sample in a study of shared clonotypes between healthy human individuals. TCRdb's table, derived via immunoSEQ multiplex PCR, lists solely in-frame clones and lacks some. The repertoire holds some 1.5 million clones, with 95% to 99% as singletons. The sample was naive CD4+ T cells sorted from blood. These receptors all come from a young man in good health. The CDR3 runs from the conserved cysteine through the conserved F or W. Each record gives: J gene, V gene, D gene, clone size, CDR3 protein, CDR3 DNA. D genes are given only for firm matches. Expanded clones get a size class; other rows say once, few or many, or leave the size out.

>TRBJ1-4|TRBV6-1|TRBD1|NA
CASSPHGTGGEKLFF
TGTGCCAGCAGTCCCCACGGGACAGGGGGAGAAAAACTGTTTTTT
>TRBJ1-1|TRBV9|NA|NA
CASSVGSDWEAFF
TGTGCCAGCAGCGTAGGCAGTGATTGGGAAGCTTTCTTT
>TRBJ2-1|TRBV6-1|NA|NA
CASSEFGDEQFF
TGTGCCAGCAGTGAATTTGGAGATGAGCAGTTCTTC
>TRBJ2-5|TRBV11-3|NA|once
CASSLGVQETQYF
TGTGCCAGCAGCTTAGGGGTTCAAGAGACCCAGTACTTC
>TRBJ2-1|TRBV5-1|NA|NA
CASSLTSKQFF
TGCGCCAGCAGCTTGACTTCCAAGCAGTTCTTC
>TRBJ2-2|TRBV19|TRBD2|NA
CASSIASGSFYANTGELFF
TGTGCCAGTAGTATAGCTAGCGGGAGCTTCTACGCGAACACCGGGGAGCTGTTTTTT
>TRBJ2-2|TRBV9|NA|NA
CASSVELLDTGELFF
TGTGCCAGCAGCGTAGAGTTACTAGACACCGGGGAGCTGTTTTTT
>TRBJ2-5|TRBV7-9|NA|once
CASSLALRGAGSVETQYF
TGTGCCAGCAGCTTAGCGCTTCGTGGAGCCGGGTCGGTGGAGACCCAGTACTTC
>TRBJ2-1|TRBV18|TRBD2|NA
CASSPKTSGSSYNEQFF
TGTGCCAGCTCACCAAAGACTAGCGGGAGCTCCTACAATGAGCAGTTCTTC
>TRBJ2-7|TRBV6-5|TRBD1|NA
CASTGPGQGVYEQYF
TGTGCCAGCACTGGGCCGGGACAGGGCGTCTACGAGCAGTACTTC
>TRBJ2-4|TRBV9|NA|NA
CASSSLDIQYF
TGTGCCAGCAGCTCGCTAGACATTCAGTACTTC
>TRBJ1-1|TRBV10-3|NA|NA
CASANLGVNTEAFF
TGTGCCAGCGCAAACCTAGGGGTGAACACTGAAGCTTTCTTT
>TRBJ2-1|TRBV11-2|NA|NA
CASSLIRYNEQFF
TGTGCCAGCAGCCTGATTCGGTACAATGAGCAGTTCTTC
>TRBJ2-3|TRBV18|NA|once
CASSGMGDTQYF
TGTGCCAGCTCAGGTATGGGTGATACGCAGTATTTT
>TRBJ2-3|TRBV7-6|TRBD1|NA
CASSLAWLSGTEGKSTDTQYF
TGTGCCAGCAGCTTAGCATGGCTATCTGGGACAGAGGGCAAAAGCACAGATACGCAGTATTTT
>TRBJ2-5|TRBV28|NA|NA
CASSLAGLAVETQYF
TGTGCCAGCAGTTTGGCAGGGCTGGCCGTAGAGACCCAGTACTTC
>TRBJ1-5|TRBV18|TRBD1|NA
CASSSAGQGYNQPQHF
TGTGCCAGCTCATCAGCGGGACAGGGTTACAATCAGCCCCAGCATTTT
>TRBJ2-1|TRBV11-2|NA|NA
CASSPVAGRYYNEQFF
TGTGCCAGCAGCCCTGTAGCAGGACGCTATTACAATGAGCAGTTCTTC
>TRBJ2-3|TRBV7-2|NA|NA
CASSLGVSSTDTQYF
TGTGCCAGCAGCTTAGGGGTTTCTAGCACAGATACGCAGTATTTT
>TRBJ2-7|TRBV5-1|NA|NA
CASSLGSTYEQYF
TGCGCCAGCAGTCTAGGGAGCACCTACGAGCAGTACTTC
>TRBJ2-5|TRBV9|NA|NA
CASSREPRGTQYF
TGTGCCAGCAGCCGGGAACCCCGAGGGACCCAGTACTTC